This T cell receptor beta chain was obtained from a study of blood T cell repertoires in COVID-19. Background on the study: Acute and convalescent COVID-19 specimens originated in the United States, Italy and Spain. From T cells, B-cell-depleted T cells, or PBMCs came the material, which was cDNA or gDNA.

This clone was seen once. In the original analysis: Amplification of reference gene primers was used by the study to estimate nucleated cell counts. Assay: immunoSEQ multiplex PCR; the TCRdb copy retains only in-frame clones and omits some. For V, J and clone size, that table is used; D and trimming come from the DNA. The table has more than 95,000 clones, around 80% seen once. Losses at the gene ends were 7 bases for V and 5 bases for J; bases not matched to a gene: 7. The germline V gene has CDR1 LNHDA and CDR2 SQIVND (reference sequence). The CDR3 extends over 13 amino acids. This clonotype originated in a man between 65 and 80 years old with acute or convalescent COVID-19. The sequenced sample consisted of peripheral blood. J is TRBJ2-5 and V is TRBV19; 7 positions agree with TRBD1. The CDR3: CASNLQGTETQYF. CDR3 DNA: TGTGCCAGTAACCTACAGGGGACGGAGACCCAGTACTTC.